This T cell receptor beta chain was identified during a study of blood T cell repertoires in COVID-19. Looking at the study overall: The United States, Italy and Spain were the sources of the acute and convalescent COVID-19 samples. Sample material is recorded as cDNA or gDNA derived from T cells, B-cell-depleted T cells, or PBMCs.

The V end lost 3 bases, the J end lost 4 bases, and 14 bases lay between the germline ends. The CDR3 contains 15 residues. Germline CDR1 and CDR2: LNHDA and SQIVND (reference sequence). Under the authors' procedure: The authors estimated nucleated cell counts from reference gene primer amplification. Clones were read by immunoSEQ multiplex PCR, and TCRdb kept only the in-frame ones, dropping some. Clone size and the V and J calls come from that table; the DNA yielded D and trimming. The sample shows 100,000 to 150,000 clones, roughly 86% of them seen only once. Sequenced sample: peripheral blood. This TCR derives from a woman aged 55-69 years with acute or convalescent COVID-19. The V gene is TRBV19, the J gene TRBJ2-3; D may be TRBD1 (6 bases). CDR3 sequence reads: CASSISLRGADTQYF. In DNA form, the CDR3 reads TGTGCCAGTAGTATTAGCCTCAGGGGCGCAGATACGCAGTATTTT.